These 31 T cell receptor beta chains originate from one sample sequenced in a study of regulatory dendritic cells for organ transplantation. The protocol was immunoSEQ multiplex PCR, while the TCRdb copy is restricted to in-frame clones and leaves out a portion. The sample holds about 10,000 clones; 65% to 85% are singletons and the top ten take approximately 2.5%. The antigens for these receptors are not known. CFSE-labeled sorted T cells met regulatory or mature dendritic cells for 5 to 6 days. Specimen: memory CD4+ T cells from blood cultured with dendritic cells. Indicated subset: CD45RO+ memory T cells. The receptors come from a human donor in good health.

J is TRBJ2-7 and V is TRBV7-3; TRBD1 matches at 7 bases. Germline CDR1 and CDR2: SGHTA and FQGTGA. V shed 4 bases, J shed 7 bases, and the junction held 7 bases outside the gene matches. The length of the CDR3 is 13 residues. The CDR3 sequence is CASSSGQWSEQYF. CDR3 in DNA: TGTGCCAGCAGCTCGGGACAGTGGTCGGAGCAGTACTTC. The whole variable domain, filled in from reference TRBV7-3 and TRBJ2-7, reads GAGVSQTPSNKVTEKGKYVELRCDPISGHTALYWYRQSLGQGPEFLIYFQGTGAADDSGLPNDRFFAVRPEGSVSTLKIQRTERGDSAVYLCASSSGQWSEQYFGPGTRLTVT.

The V and J genes are TRBV29-1 and TRBJ2-4; D remains unclear. Trimming pared 7 bases from V and 3 bases from J, leaving 7 bases between. Germline CDR1 is SQVTM and CDR2 is ANQGSEA. The CDR3 runs to 11 residues. CDR3 sequence: CSGAIKNIQYF. CDR3 nucleotide sequence: TGCAGCGGGGCGATCAAAAACATTCAGTACTTC.

The chain links TRBV10-1 to TRBJ1-2; a possible D gene is TRBD1 (5 bases). The CDR3 totals 16 residues. Trimming left V 11 bases short and J 4 bases short, with 26 bases between. From germline, CDR1 is WNHNN and CDR2 SYGVQD (reference sequence). In DNA form, the CDR3 reads TGCGCCCCAAGGACCTGGGGGATAGGATTTGGCTATGGCTACACCTTC. Protein product: CAPRTWGIGFGYGYTF.

This chain links TRBV15 with TRBJ1-1; perhaps TRBD1 as D (5 bases). The V end was cut by 7 bases, the J end by 0 bases, with 12 bases between. Germline V gene lookup returns CDR1 LNHNV and CDR2 YYDKDF (reference sequence). This CDR3 is 14 amino acids long. The CDR3 loop reads CATTRLGLNTEAFF. In DNA form, the CDR3 reads TGTGCCACCACCCGATTGGGGCTGAACACTGAAGCTTTCTTT.

The CDR3 coding sequence is TGTGCCAGCAGGGGGACTAGAGCCGGGGAGCTGTTTTTT. Translation gives CASRGTRAGELFF. The rearrangement uses TRBV2 and TRBJ2-2, with TRBD2 matching 8 bases. V gave up 6 bases and J gave up 6 bases; unmatched junction bases: 3. The CDR3 has 13 amino acids. Germline values: CDR1 SNHLY, CDR2 FYNNEI.

The chain employs TRBV14 and TRBJ2-7; D may be TRBD2 (5 bases). The CDR3 has 20 amino acids. Per germline, CDR1 SGHDN and CDR2 FVKESK. Trimming removed 0 bases at V and 6 bases at J, with 30 bases between. The CDR3 coding sequence is TGTGCCAGCAGCCAAGATTTTCCGGGCAACCTAGCAGGAGTCTTAAGCGAGCAGTACTTC. Translated: CASSQDFPGNLAGVLSEQYF.

The rearrangement joins TRBV7-9 to TRBJ2-7, with TRBD2 identical over 12 bases. From germline, CDR1 is SEHNR and CDR2 FQNEAQ (reference sequence). The CDR3 runs 18 residues. V was clipped by 1 base and J by 3 bases; unmatched bases: 10. This CDR3 reads CASSLVYRTSGIDYEQYF. CDR3 bases: TGTGCCAGCAGCTTAGTTTATCGGACTAGCGGGATAGACTACGAGCAGTACTTC.

The CDR3 region is CASSLRQGETQYF. For the CDR3, the DNA is TGTGCCAGCAGCTTGAGACAAGGAGAGACCCAGTACTTC. The chain carries TRBV13 and TRBJ2-5, with D hard to call. The V gene lost 3 bases and the J gene lost 4 bases, with 9 bases spanning the gap. Germline CDR1 reads PRHDT; CDR2 reads FYEKMQ (reference sequence). The CDR3 covers 13 residues.

The chain employs TRBV2 and TRBJ2-5; D might be TRBD1 (5 bases). Per germline, CDR1 SNHLY and CDR2 FYNNEI. CDR3 length: 13 residues. The V gene lost 2 bases and the J gene lost 3 bases, with 7 bases spanning the gap. DNA of the CDR3: TGTGCCAGCAGTGAACTCAGGGAAGAGACCCAGTACTTC. The encoded protein is CASSELREETQYF.

The chain recombines TRBV10-3 with TRBJ2-5; TRBD2 aligns across 11 bases. The CDR3 covers 14 residues. V lost 9 bases to trimming and J lost 1 base; unmatched junction nucleotides: 4. Germline V lookup: CDR1 ENHRY, CDR2 SYGVKD. CDR3 residues: CAIGTSGLQETQYF. CDR3 sequence (DNA): TGTGCCATAGGGACTAGCGGACTCCAAGAGACCCAGTACTTC.

The chain is built from TRBV4-1 and TRBJ2-7; TRBD2 matches 11 bases. V was pared by 0 bases and J by 1 base, with 11 bases of the junction left unmatched. Germline loops: CDR1 MGHRA, CDR2 YSYEKL. The CDR3 is made up of 19 amino acids. The CDR3: CASSQDWASGRSTSYEQYF. CDR3 DNA: TGCGCCAGCAGCCAAGACTGGGCTAGCGGGAGGTCCACTTCCTACGAGCAGTACTTC.

V gene TRBV19 combines with J gene TRBJ2-3; D perhaps matches TRBD2 (6 bases). This CDR3 region has 15 residues. The V end was cut by 8 bases, the J end by 5 bases, with 20 bases between. Germline V gene lookup returns CDR1 LNHDA and CDR2 SQIVND (reference sequence). CDR3 nucleotide sequence: TGTGCCAGTCCCCCGTGGAGGGTAGGAGGAGATACGCAGTATTTT. Translating it yields CASPPWRVGGDTQYF.

The V gene is TRBV28, the J gene TRBJ2-7; a weak D match, TRBD1 (5 bases). V dropped 7 bases and J dropped 6 bases, with 16 bases sitting between them. Germline CDR1 and CDR2: MDHEN and SYDVKM. CDR3 size: 13 residues. The CDR3 region is CASTSQVRGEQYF. The CDR3 region has the DNA TGTGCCAGCACCTCCCAGGTTAGGGGCGAGCAGTACTTC.

The CDR3 nucleotides are TGTGCCAGCAGCGAGTTGGGGACAGATCTGTACCAAGAGACCCAGTACTTC. Translating gives CASSELGTDLYQETQYF. This rearrangement joins TRBV4-2 to TRBJ2-5, with TRBD1 matching 7 bases. Looked up from germline, CDR1 is LGHNA and CDR2 is YNFKEQ. The trim removed 5 bases at V and 0 bases at J, leaving 12 bases unmatched. This CDR3 has 17 amino acids.

This chain links TRBV28 with TRBJ2-1; possible D gene TRBD1, 6 bases. There are 16 residues in the CDR3. Trimming left V 7 bases short and J 7 bases short, with 23 bases between. CDR1 MDHEN and CDR2 SYDVKM come from the germline V gene. DNA for the CDR3: TGTGCCAGCAAAGCGCCCGGGGACATCTCGACGAATGAGCAGTTCTTC. Amino acid sequence: CASKAPGDISTNEQFF.

Details on this clone: Other nucleotide sequences from this sample produce the same CDR3. This chain joins TRBV6-1 and TRBJ2-5; 12 bases are shared with TRBD2. The trim removed 2 bases at V and 5 bases at J, leaving 3 bases unmatched. In germline, CDR1 is MNHNS, CDR2 SASEGT. The CDR3 has 15 residues. In DNA form, the CDR3 reads TGTGCCAGCAGTGAACTAGCGGGGGGGCCGGAGACCCAGTACTTC. This translates into CASSELAGGPETQYF.

The rearrangement links TRBV29-1 to TRBJ2-7; perhaps TRBD1 as D (6 bases). The germline V gene encodes CDR1 SQVTM and CDR2 ANQGSEA. CDR3 length: 13 amino acids. The V and J ends lost 6 bases and 1 base respectively, with 13 bases between them. CDR3 protein: CSVEDSRSYEQYF. The CDR3 nucleotides are TGCAGCGTCGAGGACAGCCGGTCCTACGAGCAGTACTTC.

The chain employs TRBV5-1 and TRBJ2-2, with a tentative D call TRBD1 (6 bases). V shed 4 bases and J shed 7 bases, with 14 bases lying between them. CDR3 length: 14 residues. Germline lookup yields CDR1 SGHRS and CDR2 YFSETQ. The CDR3 protein is CASSAGALGGELFF. In DNA form, the CDR3 reads TGCGCCAGCAGCGCAGGGGCCTTGGGCGGGGAGCTGTTTTTT.

This clone was picked up one time. This chain connects TRBV7-2 to TRBJ1-3; D is unclear. Germline V gene lookup returns CDR1 SGHTA and CDR2 FQGNSA. The CDR3 consists of 15 residues. With 2 bases removed from V and 1 base from J, the gap between germline ends came to 9 bases. Written as DNA, the CDR3 is TGTGCCAGCAGCTTAATCGCAGGATCTGGAAACACCATATATTTT. Translating it yields CASSLIAGSGNTIYF.

This sequence joins TRBV20-1 and TRBJ2-3; D not resolved. CDR1 and CDR2 from the germline V gene are DFQATT and SNEGSKA (reference sequence). The CDR3 covers 11 residues. Trimming removed 8 bases from V and 3 bases from J, with 9 bases in between. The CDR3 DNA follows: TGCAGTCGTTGGGGTACAGATACGCAGTATTTT. Its protein is CSRWGTDTQYF.

V and J are TRBV30 and TRBJ2-7; unclear D gene. Germline CDR1 is GTSNPN and CDR2 is SVGIG (reference sequence). V dropped 4 bases and J dropped 0 bases, with 10 bases sitting between them. This CDR3 has 13 amino acids. CDR3 in amino acids: CAWKAPSSYEQYF. The CDR3 bases are TGTGCCTGGAAGGCGCCAAGCTCCTACGAGCAGTACTTC.

This chain uses TRBV7-9 with TRBJ2-7; D is unresolved. The CDR3 has 12 amino acids. V was shortened by 1 base and J by 6 bases, with 7 bases between the two germline ends. The germline gives CDR1 SEHNR, CDR2 FQNEAQ (reference sequence). CDR3 DNA sequence: TGTGCCAGCAGCTTAGTCTGGCGCGAGCAGTACTTC. It codes for CASSLVWREQYF.

This chain links TRBV4-3 with TRBJ1-2; possible D gene TRBD1, 5 bases. Per germline, CDR1 LGHNA and CDR2 YSLEER. The CDR3 spans 19 residues. Trimming removed 0 bases from V and 6 bases from J, with 26 bases in between. CDR3 sequence reads: CASSQDIGSRGLAWNGYTF. DNA for the CDR3: TGCGCCAGCAGCCAAGATATCGGCTCGCGGGGCCTCGCTTGGAATGGCTACACCTTC.

This clone was recorded a few times. The genes are TRBV18 and TRBJ2-5; D might be TRBD1 (5 bases). The CDR3 loop spans 15 amino acids. V shed 2 bases and J shed 0 bases, with 10 bases lying between them. Germline lookup yields CDR1 KGHSH and CDR2 LQKENI. In nucleotides, the CDR3 is TGTGCCAGCTCACCAAGACAGAATAACCAAGAGACCCAGTACTTC. Encoded protein: CASSPRQNNQETQYF.

The chain combines TRBV11-2 with TRBJ2-1; the D is unclear. CDR1 is SGHAT and CDR2 is FQNNGV in the germline V gene. Trimming took off 4 bases at V and 6 bases at J, with 13 bases between the two ends. CDR3 length equals 14 residues. CDR3: CASSSMTAFNEQFF. CDR3 sequence (DNA): TGTGCCAGCAGCTCTATGACCGCTTTCAATGAGCAGTTCTTC. Full variable domain (outside the CDR3, taken from reference TRBV11-2 and TRBJ2-1): EAGVAQSPRYKIIEKRQSVAFWCNPISGHATLYWYQQILGQGPKLLIQFQNNGVVDDSQLPKDRFSAERLKGVDSTLKIQPAKLEDSAVYLCASSSMTAFNEQFFGPGTRLTVL.

The rearrangement joins TRBV5-6 to TRBJ1-1; D is perhaps TRBD1 (6 bases). Trimming cost V 4 bases and J 11 bases, with 21 bases left between them. Germline assignment: CDR1 SGHDT and CDR2 YYEEEE. The CDR3 totals 14 residues. The CDR3 reads CASSTLNRVSWAFF. The CDR3 DNA reads as TGTGCCAGCAGCACCCTCAACAGGGTTAGCTGGGCTTTCTTT.

This chain links TRBV7-8 with TRBJ2-7; D perhaps matches TRBD1 (5 bases). From germline, CDR1 is SGHVS and CDR2 FQNEAQ. V lost 6 bases and J lost 2, with 11 bases in between. The length of the CDR3 is 13 residues. Here the CDR3 DNA reads TGTGCCAGCAGTAACAGGAACACCTACGAGCAGTACTTC. This sequence encodes CASSNRNTYEQYF.

The V call is TRBV25-1, the J call TRBJ2-3, with TRBD2 matching 10 bases. This CDR3 comprises 16 residues. CDR1 and CDR2 from the germline V gene are MGHDK and SYGVNS. After removal of 3 bases from V and 6 bases from J, the junction contained 9 bases not matched to a gene. The CDR3 loop is CASSDNLAGASDTQYF. Here the CDR3 DNA reads TGTGCCAGCAGTGATAATCTAGCGGGGGCATCGGATACGCAGTATTTT.

The rearrangement links TRBV12-5 to TRBJ1-6; a possible D gene is TRBD1 (5 bases). Trimming stripped 6 bases from V and 3 bases from J, with 30 bases between. The germline CDR1 and CDR2 sequences are LGHNT and FRNRAP. This CDR3 spans 21 amino acids. This CDR3 reads CASGTTLRVGSLGRYNSPLHF. Here the CDR3 DNA reads TGTGCTAGTGGGACGACGTTGAGGGTTGGGTCGCTGGGACGCTATAATTCACCCCTCCACTTT.

This clone was seen a handful of times. This sample includes further DNA sequences coding for the same CDR3. V usage is TRBV27 and J usage is TRBJ2-5; the D gene is possibly TRBD2 (5 bases). This CDR3 comprises 13 residues. V dropped 0 bases and J dropped 5 bases, with 7 bases sitting between them. CDR1 and CDR2 (germline): MNHEY, SMNVEV (reference sequence). The CDR3 sequence: CASSLSRGETQYF. The CDR3 DNA reads as TGTGCCAGCAGTTTATCGAGAGGGGAGACCCAGTACTTC.

The chain combines TRBV4-3 with TRBJ2-3; 10 bases agree with TRBD2. Germline CDR1 and CDR2: LGHNA and YSLEER. The CDR3 sequence is 16 residues long. V shed 3 bases and J 7 bases; nucleotides not matched to a gene: 10. The CDR3 DNA is TGCGCCAGCAGCCAGGATAGCGGGGGGTTCGATTATACGCAGTATTTT. Translating it yields CASSQDSGGFDYTQYF.